This T cell receptor beta chain was obtained from a study of radiotherapy plus CTLA-4 blockade in lung cancer. The J segment lost 1 base and the V segment lost 8 bases, leaving 2 bases of the junction unmatched. Germline V CDR1 and CDR2: MDHEN, SYDVKM. This CDR3 has 13 amino acids. Using immunoSEQ multiplex PCR, the repertoire was profiled, and TCRdb retains in-frame clones only, with some absent. The sample records 120,000 or so clones, just under 80% being singletons. This material consisted of peripheral blood, taken from a patient treated with radiotherapy plus ipilimumab. The chain has TRBV28 and TRBJ1-5, with 7 bases lining up with TRBD1. The sequence derives from a human donor with non-small cell lung cancer who had a partial response to radiotherapy plus ipilimumab. CDR3 protein: CASDRASNQPQHF. CDR3 nucleotide sequence: TGTGCCAGCGACAGGGCCAGCAATCAGCCCCAGCATTTT.